This T cell receptor beta chain emerged from a study of T-cell memory formation after mild COVID-19. The trim removed 4 bases at V and 4 bases at J, leaving 8 bases unmatched. This CDR3 has 16 amino acids. TCR alpha and TCR beta cDNA libraries carrying sample barcodes and UMIs came from 5'RACE with constant-segment primers. From the 5' RACE reads, TCRdb called clonotypes with MiXCR, one entry per CDR3 protein. The sample comprises around 200,000 distinct CDR3 sequences, around 30% of which are singletons, and about an eighth rests with the top ten. Sample: PBMCs or a T cell subset sorted from them (not recorded which). This chain joins TRBV12-3 or TRBV12-4 and TRBJ2-1; 9 nucleotides match TRBD1. This clonotype originated in an adult woman who had mild COVID-19 (a few samples of this study predate the infection). Cell type and time point are not known. The CDR3 loop is CASSSVETGGYNEQFF. The CDR3 coding sequence is TGTGCCAGCAGTTCGGTCGAGACAGGGGGGTACAATGAGCAGTTCTTC.